One and the same sample provided the 4 T cell receptor beta chains below, sequenced in a study of cytomegalovirus exposure and HLA in healthy donors. The PCR was carried out with 60 Vbeta primers and 13 Jbeta primers. Some clones are missing from TCRdb's copy, which holds only in-frame ones; the method was immunoSEQ multiplex PCR. The repertoire holds 150,000 to 200,000 clones, roughly 79% seen once, with almost 6.5% in the top ten. Sequencing was carried out using PBMCs. All receptors derive from a man in his forties in good health and CMV-seropositive.

J is TRBJ2-1 and V is TRBV5-1; TRBD1 might be the D (6 bases). V was pared by 5 bases and J by 1 base, with 19 bases between. Germline values: CDR1 SGHRS, CDR2 YFSETQ. The CDR3 has 17 amino acids. CDR3 residues: CASRREQGRASYNEQFF. In nucleotides, the CDR3 is TGCGCCAGCAGGAGGGAACAGGGCAGGGCATCCTACAATGAGCAGTTCTTC.

CDR3 residues: CASGLVQAREGLETQYF. In nucleotides, the CDR3 is TGTGCTAGTGGTTTGGTACAAGCGCGGGAGGGCCTGGAGACCCAGTACTTC. The rearrangement joins TRBV12-5 to TRBJ2-5; 9 bases map to TRBD2. CDR3 size: 17 residues. Per the germline V gene, CDR1 is LGHNT and CDR2 is FRNRAP. V was clipped by 0 bases and J by 5 bases; unmatched bases: 10.

The V call is TRBV7-8, the J call TRBJ1-1, with 10 bases aligning to TRBD1. The ends lost 5 bases at V and 3 bases at J; junction bases unmatched: 6. The germline CDR1 and CDR2 sequences are SGHVS and FQNEAQ. The CDR3 length is 15 residues. Here the CDR3 reads CASSPGQGDYTEAFF. CDR3 DNA: TGTGCCAGCAGCCCCGGACAGGGGGATTACACTGAAGCTTTCTTT.

The chain recombines TRBV7-9 with TRBJ1-2; D call uncertain. V lost 4 bases and J 4 bases, leaving 7 bases between the germline ends. Germline V lookup: CDR1 SEHNR, CDR2 FQNEAQ (reference sequence). The CDR3 is 12 amino acids. The CDR3 DNA follows: TGTGCCAGCAGCTCGGAGGGCTATGGCTACACCTTC. Amino acid sequence: CASSSEGYGYTF.